The 2 T cell receptor beta chains presented below share a single source sample, sequenced in a study of blood T cell repertoires in COVID-19. This table comes from immunoSEQ multiplex PCR, and its TCRdb copy is limited to in-frame clones, with some not included. The sample lists 250,000 to 350,000 clones, about nine tenths seen once, with roughly 2.9% in the top ten. Sequenced input: PBMCs or T cells enriched from blood (not recorded which). The receptors were gathered from a woman aged 45-65 years who had been exposed to COVID-19.

This clone has just a few counts. CDR3: CASSPPPGTGAIDTQYF. In DNA, the CDR3 is TGTGCCAGCTCACCACCGCCTGGGACAGGGGCGATAGATACGCAGTATTTT. V gene TRBV18 combines with J gene TRBJ2-3, with 10 bases lining up with TRBD1. The ends lost 0 bases at V and 5 bases at J; junction bases unmatched: 8. The length of the CDR3 is 17 residues. CDR1 and CDR2 from the germline V gene are KGHSH and LQKENI.

The CDR3 DNA reads as TGTGCCAGCAGCTTCCAGGGGGCGGTAACCGGGGAGCTGTTTTTT. Protein product: CASSFQGAVTGELFF. The chain has TRBV7-2 and TRBJ2-2; 8 bases align to TRBD1. This CDR3 is built from 15 residues. CDR1 is SGHTA, CDR2 FQGNSA, per germline. J lost 5 bases, V lost 3 bases, and 5 bases had no gene match.